The 26 T cell receptor beta chains given below trace back to one sample, sequenced in a study of blood T cell repertoires in COVID-19. Measured with immunoSEQ multiplex PCR; TCRdb has only the in-frame clones, and not every one. The sample has about 140,000 clones; 85% to 90% are singletons. Sequences were obtained from peripheral blood. The source is a woman in her thirties or forties with acute or convalescent COVID-19.

V is TRBV7-8 and J is TRBJ1-1; the match to TRBD1 covers 8 bases. The CDR3 extends over 14 amino acids. Germline V gene lookup returns CDR1 SGHVS and CDR2 FQNEAQ. Trimming removed 7 bases from V and 0 bases from J; junction bases left unmatched: 4. The DNA for the CDR3 is TGTGCCAGCAACCAACAGGGGGTGAACACTGAAGCTTTCTTT. As protein: CASNQQGVNTEAFF.

This clone was counted only a few times. The chain employs TRBV7-6 and TRBJ2-5, with 7 bases aligning to TRBD1. The CDR3 loop spans 14 amino acids. Unmatched junction bases numbered 9, after V lost 7 bases and J lost 4 bases. Germline values: CDR1 SGHVS, CDR2 FNYEAQ. The CDR3: CASIGRDRSETQYF. CDR3 bases: TGTGCCAGCATCGGCCGGGACAGATCAGAGACCCAGTACTTC.

The rearrangement uses TRBV19 and TRBJ2-7; a weak D match, TRBD1 (5 bases). The germline V gene encodes CDR1 LNHDA and CDR2 SQIVND (reference sequence). Trimming took off 5 bases at V and 7 bases at J, with 18 bases between the two ends. This CDR3 is 14 amino acids long. This chain's CDR3 is CASSGHFLMGEQYF. CDR3 in DNA: TGTGCCAGTAGTGGACACTTCCTGATGGGGGAGCAGTACTTC.

This clone was seen a single time. This sequence joins TRBV27 and TRBJ2-1; TRBD2 is a possible D gene (5 bases). The CDR3 sequence is 15 residues long. V was cut by 4 bases and J by 4 bases, with 14 bases left in between. CDR1 and CDR2 (germline): MNHEY, SMNVEV (reference sequence). The CDR3 nucleotides are TGTGCCAGCAGTTCCCTGGACTTTAGATACAATGAGCAGTTCTTC. Protein sequence: CASSSLDFRYNEQFF.

This sequence joins TRBV6-5 and TRBJ2-1; tentatively, D is TRBD2 (5 bases). V lost 4 bases and J lost 0, with 7 bases in between. CDR1 and CDR2 from the germline V gene are MNHEY and SVGAGI. CDR3 length: 14 amino acids. As DNA, the CDR3 is TGTGCCAGCAGTTGGCTAGCCTCCTACAATGAGCAGTTCTTC. This codes for CASSWLASYNEQFF.

This clone was counted only a few times. The chain carries TRBV6-5 and TRBJ1-1, with no clear D. This CDR3 spans 13 amino acids. Deletions cut 7 bases from V and 1 base from J, with 10 bases between. The germline gives CDR1 MNHEY, CDR2 SVGAGI. CDR3 coding DNA: TGTGCCAGCACCATCGGAGGGAACACTGAAGCTTTCTTT. It is translated as CASTIGGNTEAFF.

The CDR3 protein is CASSPSLAGDPTDTQYF. CDR3 coding DNA: TGTGCCAGCAGCCCTAGCCTAGCGGGGGACCCCACAGATACGCAGTATTTT. The chain couples TRBV9 to TRBJ2-3; 10 nucleotides agree with TRBD2. The ends lost 4 bases at V and 2 bases at J; junction bases unmatched: 10. In germline, CDR1 is SGDLS, CDR2 YYNGEE. The CDR3 extends over 17 amino acids.

V is TRBV19 and J is TRBJ1-1; possibly TRBD1 for D (6 bases). The germline V gene has CDR1 LNHDA and CDR2 SQIVND (reference sequence). CDR3 size: 15 residues. V shed 6 bases and J shed 4 bases, with 18 bases lying between them. CDR3 sequence: CASSTQGGLGTEAFF. The CDR3 DNA follows: TGTGCCAGTAGCACTCAAGGGGGTTTGGGCACTGAAGCTTTCTTT.

The V gene is TRBV14, the J gene TRBJ1-3; 7 bases align to TRBD1. J gave up 2 bases and V 4 bases, and 5 bases lay outside the gene matches. This CDR3 has 15 amino acids. Per germline, CDR1 SGHDN and CDR2 FVKESK. The CDR3 loop is CASSRLQGTGNTIYF. The CDR3 DNA reads TGTGCCAGCAGCCGACTACAGGGGACTGGAAACACCATATATTTT.

V and J are TRBV24-1 and TRBJ2-7, with TRBD2 matching 10 bases. The CDR3 consists of 15 residues. The V gene end was trimmed by 3 bases and the J gene end by 5 bases; junction bases not matched to a gene: 6. The germline V gene has CDR1 KGHDR and CDR2 SFDVKD. Here the CDR3 reads CATSDTRTSGDEQYF. CDR3 sequence (DNA): TGTGCCACCAGTGATACGAGGACTAGCGGCGACGAGCAGTACTTC.

The V gene is TRBV6-6, the J gene TRBJ1-1; weak D call: TRBD1 (6 bases). The CDR3 spans 14 residues. Trimming cost V 7 bases and J 4 bases, with 16 bases left between them. CDR1 and CDR2 from the germline V gene are MNHNY and SVGAGI (reference sequence). The CDR3 protein is CASTRRTVATEAFF. The CDR3 DNA reads TGTGCCAGCACCCGTCGGACAGTCGCCACTGAAGCTTTCTTT.

The rearrangement joins TRBV7-9 to TRBJ1-6, with D possibly TRBD1 on 5 matching bases. The CDR3 loop spans 13 amino acids. From germline, CDR1 is SEHNR and CDR2 FQNEAQ (reference sequence). V shed 4 bases and J shed 11 bases, with 12 bases lying between them. The CDR3 DNA reads as TGTGCCAGCAGCTCGGACCGGGGGACACCCCTCCACTTT. Its translation is CASSSDRGTPLHF.

The chain has TRBV9 and TRBJ1-1; D is unresolved. The CDR3 has 14 amino acids. Germline CDR1 is SGDLS and CDR2 is YYNGEE. Trimming stripped 2 bases from V and 0 bases from J, with 8 bases between. Written as DNA, the CDR3 is TGTGCCAGCAGCGTTGAGTTTTTGAACACTGAAGCTTTCTTT. Translating gives CASSVEFLNTEAFF.

This clone was counted between two and nine times. CDR3 nucleotides: TGTGCCAGCAGCCCCCGAGGGAACTATGGCTACACCTTC. This encodes CASSPRGNYGYTF. This rearrangement joins TRBV28 to TRBJ1-2; D is undetermined. From germline, CDR1 is MDHEN and CDR2 SYDVKM. Trimming removed 6 bases from V and 2 bases from J, with 10 bases in between. This CDR3 has 13 residues.

This clone has only a few counts. This chain uses TRBV7-9 with TRBJ1-4; 10 nucleotides line up with TRBD1. The CDR3 is 16 amino acids. The ends lost 6 bases at V and 7 bases at J; junction bases unmatched: 11. CDR1 SEHNR and CDR2 FQNEAQ come from the germline V gene (reference sequence). CDR3 nucleotides: TGTGCCAGCAGTCCTAAGGGGACAGGGGTCGGTGAAAAACTGTTTTTT. This encodes CASSPKGTGVGEKLFF.

The chain links TRBV30 to TRBJ2-1, with TRBD2 matching 11 bases. Germline lookup yields CDR1 GTSNPN and CDR2 SVGIG (reference sequence). This CDR3 comprises 15 residues. The ends lost 2 bases at V and 7 bases at J; junction bases unmatched: 7. The CDR3 DNA is TGTGCCTGGAGTATGCTAGCGGGAGGCTGGAATGAGCAGTTCTTC. It encodes CAWSMLAGGWNEQFF. The full variable domain, in which reference TRBV30 and TRBJ2-1 provide the parts outside the CDR3, is SQTIHQWPATLVQPVGSPLSLECTVEGTSNPNLYWYRQAAGRGLQLLFYSVGIGQISSEVPQNLSASRPQDRQFILSSKKLLLSDSGFYLCAWSMLAGGWNEQFFGPGTRLTVL.

This chain joins TRBV5-1 and TRBJ2-2, with a weak D call TRBD1 (6 bases). CDR1 and CDR2 (germline): SGHRS, YFSETQ. This CDR3 has 15 amino acids. The ends were cut back, 4 bases at V and 2 bases at J, with 12 bases in the middle. The chain's CDR3 is CASSPGQINTGELFF. CDR3 DNA sequence: TGCGCCAGCAGCCCAGGACAGATCAACACCGGGGAGCTGTTTTTT.

V gene TRBV5-1 combines with J gene TRBJ2-3; 7 positions agree with TRBD2. The germline gives CDR1 SGHRS, CDR2 YFSETQ. The V gene end was trimmed by 0 bases and the J gene end by 1 base; junction bases not matched to a gene: 2. The CDR3 loop spans 15 amino acids. CDR3 coding DNA: TGCGCCAGCAGCTTGGGGGGACTACGCACAGATACGCAGTATTTT. Residues: CASSLGGLRTDTQYF.

This clone was detected only once. The V and J genes are TRBV5-1 and TRBJ2-1; 13 nucleotides line up with TRBD2. Germline loops: CDR1 SGHRS, CDR2 YFSETQ. V shed 4 bases, J shed 5 bases, and the junction held 6 bases outside the gene matches. The CDR3 runs 16 residues. The CDR3 DNA sequence: TGCGCCAGCAGCCCAGGGGGACTAGCGGGGAACAATGAGCAGTTCTTC. It codes for CASSPGGLAGNNEQFF.

The chain recombines TRBV6-2 or TRBV6-3 with TRBJ2-2; 16 nucleotides agree with TRBD2. Per the germline V gene, CDR1 is MNHEY and CDR2 is SVGEGT. CDR3 length: 16 residues. With 5 bases clipped from V and 6 bases from J, the junction kept 3 bases outside the gene matches. As DNA, the CDR3 is TGTGCCAGCAGTGAGGGGACTAGCGGGAGGGCCGGGGAGCTGTTTTTT. This codes for CASSEGTSGRAGELFF.

The DNA of the CDR3 is TGTGCCAGCAGCCTCGGGACTGTCAATGAGCAGTTCTTC. Translating gives CASSLGTVNEQFF. This chain joins TRBV7-8 and TRBJ2-1; tentative D call: TRBD2 (6 bases). CDR3 length: 13 residues. Germline CDR1 is SGHVS and CDR2 is FQNEAQ. The V end lost 5 bases, the J end lost 6 bases, and 11 bases lay between the germline ends.

The chain employs TRBV4-1 and TRBJ1-1; TRBD1 is a possible D gene (5 bases). Germline V lookup: CDR1 MGHRA, CDR2 YSYEKL. This CDR3 has 13 amino acids. Trimming removed 2 bases from V and 6 bases from J, with 10 bases in between. The CDR3, as DNA: TGCGCCAGCAGCCAAACTGCGGGACCTGAAGCTTTCTTT. It encodes CASSQTAGPEAFF.

This clone was counted between two and nine times. This rearrangement joins TRBV7-6 to TRBJ1-1; D gene unclear. Germline V gene lookup returns CDR1 SGHVS and CDR2 FNYEAQ. Deletions cut 2 bases from V and 0 bases from J, with 13 bases between. There are 16 residues in the CDR3. The CDR3 here is CASSLLLRRMNTEAFF. The DNA of the CDR3 is TGTGCCAGCAGCTTACTCTTGAGGCGGATGAACACTGAAGCTTTCTTT.

The genes are TRBV5-1 and TRBJ1-1, with D hard to call. Trimming took 3 bases from V and 1 from J, leaving 7 bases between them. CDR1 is SGHRS and CDR2 is YFSETQ in the germline V gene. The CDR3 totals 13 residues. The CDR3 loop is CASSSPTNTEAFF. The CDR3 DNA reads TGCGCCAGCAGCTCTCCTACGAACACTGAAGCTTTCTTT.

The V gene is TRBV7-2, the J gene TRBJ1-5, with 10 bases matching TRBD1. Germline V gene sequence: CDR1 SGHTA, CDR2 FQGNSA. The V and J ends lost 1 base and 7 bases, in that order; junction bases with no gene match: 7. This CDR3 is 16 amino acids long. CDR3 nucleotide sequence: TGTGCCAGCAGCTTAGAGGGACAGGGGATGGGCCAGCCCCAGCATTTT. Its translation is CASSLEGQGMGQPQHF.

The chain employs TRBV13 and TRBJ1-4; no firm D call. This CDR3 comprises 19 residues. Germline V gene data show CDR1 as PRHDT and CDR2 as FYEKMQ (reference sequence). Trimming took 0 bases from V and 0 from J, leaving 17 bases between them. CDR3 DNA: TGTGCCAGCAGCTTAGGTCCCAGGCTTCTTGGTGCAACTAATGAAAAACTGTTTTTT. Its protein product is CASSLGPRLLGATNEKLFF. The full variable domain, its missing parts supplied by reference TRBV13 and TRBJ1-4, is AAGVIQSPRHLIKEKRETATLKCYPIPRHDTVYWYQQGPGQDPQFLISFYEKMQSDKGSIPDRFSAQQFSDYHSELNMSSLELGDSALYFCASSLGPRLLGATNEKLFFGSGTQLSVL.